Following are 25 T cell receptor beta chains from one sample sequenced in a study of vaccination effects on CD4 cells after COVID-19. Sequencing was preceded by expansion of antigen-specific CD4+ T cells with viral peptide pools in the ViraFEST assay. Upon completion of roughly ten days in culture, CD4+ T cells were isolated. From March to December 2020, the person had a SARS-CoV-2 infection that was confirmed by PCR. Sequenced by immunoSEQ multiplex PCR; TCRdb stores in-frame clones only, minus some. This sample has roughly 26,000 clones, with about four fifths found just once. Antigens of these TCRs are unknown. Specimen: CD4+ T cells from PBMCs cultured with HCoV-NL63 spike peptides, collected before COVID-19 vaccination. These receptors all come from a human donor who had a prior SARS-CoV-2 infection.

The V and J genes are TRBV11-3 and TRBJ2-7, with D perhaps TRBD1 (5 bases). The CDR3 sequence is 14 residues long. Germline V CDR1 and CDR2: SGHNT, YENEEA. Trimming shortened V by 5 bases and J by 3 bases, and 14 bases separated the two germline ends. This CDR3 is CASSGQTVFYEQYF. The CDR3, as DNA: TGTGCCAGCAGCGGCCAGACAGTGTTCTACGAGCAGTACTTC.

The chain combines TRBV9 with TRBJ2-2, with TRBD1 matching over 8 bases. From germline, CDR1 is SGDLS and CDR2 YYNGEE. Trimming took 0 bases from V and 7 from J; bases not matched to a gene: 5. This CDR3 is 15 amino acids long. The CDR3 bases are TGTGCCAGCAGCGTAGGGCAGGGGGCCGGCGGGGAGCTGTTTTTT. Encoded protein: CASSVGQGAGGELFF.

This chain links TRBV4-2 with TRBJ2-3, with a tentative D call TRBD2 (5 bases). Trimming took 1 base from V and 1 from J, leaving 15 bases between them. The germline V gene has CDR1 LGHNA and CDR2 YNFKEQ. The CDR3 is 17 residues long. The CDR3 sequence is CASSQAISGVGTDTQYF. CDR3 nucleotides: TGTGCCAGCAGCCAAGCTATCTCCGGGGTGGGCACAGATACGCAGTATTTT.

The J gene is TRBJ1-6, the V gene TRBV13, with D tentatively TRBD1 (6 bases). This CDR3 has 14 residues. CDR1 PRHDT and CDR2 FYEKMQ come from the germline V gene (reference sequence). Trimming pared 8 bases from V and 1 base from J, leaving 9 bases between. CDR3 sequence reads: CASGQTSYNSPLHF. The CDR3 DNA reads TGTGCCAGCGGACAGACATCCTATAATTCACCCCTCCACTTT.

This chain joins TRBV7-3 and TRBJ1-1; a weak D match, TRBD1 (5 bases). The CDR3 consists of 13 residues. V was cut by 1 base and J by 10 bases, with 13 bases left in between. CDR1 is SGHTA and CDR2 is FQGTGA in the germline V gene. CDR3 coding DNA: TGTGCCAGCAGCTTAAACTCGGGGACGGCAGCTTTCTTT. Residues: CASSLNSGTAAFF. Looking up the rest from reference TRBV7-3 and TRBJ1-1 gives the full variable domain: GAGVSQTPSNKVTEKGKYVELRCDPISGHTALYWYRQSLGQGPEFLIYFQGTGAADDSGLPNDRFFAVRPEGSVSTLKIQRTERGDSAVYLCASSLNSGTAAFFGQGTRLTVV.

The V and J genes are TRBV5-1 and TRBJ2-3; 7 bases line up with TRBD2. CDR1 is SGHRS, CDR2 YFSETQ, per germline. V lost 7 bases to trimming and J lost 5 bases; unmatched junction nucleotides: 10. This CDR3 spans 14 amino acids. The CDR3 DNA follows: TGCGCCAGCGGCATTCAGGGAGGGTTAGATACGCAGTATTTT. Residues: CASGIQGGLDTQYF.

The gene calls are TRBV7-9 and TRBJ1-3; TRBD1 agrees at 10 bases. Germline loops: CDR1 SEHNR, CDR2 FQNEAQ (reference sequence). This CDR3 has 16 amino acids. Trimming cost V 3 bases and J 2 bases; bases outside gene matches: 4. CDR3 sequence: CASSFGGQGAGNTIYF. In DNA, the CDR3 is TGTGCCAGCAGCTTTGGCGGACAGGGGGCTGGAAACACCATATATTTT.

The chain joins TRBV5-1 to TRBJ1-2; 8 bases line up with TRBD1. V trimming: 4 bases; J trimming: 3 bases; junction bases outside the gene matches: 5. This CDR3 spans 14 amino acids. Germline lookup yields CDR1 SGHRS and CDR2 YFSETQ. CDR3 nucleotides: TGCGCCAGCAGCCCGGGGACAGGACACTATGGCTACACCTTC. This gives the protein CASSPGTGHYGYTF.

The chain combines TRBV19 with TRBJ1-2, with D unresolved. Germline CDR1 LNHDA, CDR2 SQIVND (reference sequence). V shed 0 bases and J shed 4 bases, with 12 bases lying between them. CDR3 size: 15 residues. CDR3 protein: CASSIDYAQIYGYTF. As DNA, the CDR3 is TGTGCCAGTAGTATAGATTACGCCCAGATCTATGGCTACACCTTC.

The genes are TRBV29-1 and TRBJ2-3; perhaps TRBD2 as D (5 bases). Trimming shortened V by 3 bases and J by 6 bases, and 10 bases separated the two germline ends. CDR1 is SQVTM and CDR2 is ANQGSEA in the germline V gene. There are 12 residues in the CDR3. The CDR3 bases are TGCAGCGTTGAGACGTGGGAGGATACGCAGTATTTT. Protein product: CSVETWEDTQYF.

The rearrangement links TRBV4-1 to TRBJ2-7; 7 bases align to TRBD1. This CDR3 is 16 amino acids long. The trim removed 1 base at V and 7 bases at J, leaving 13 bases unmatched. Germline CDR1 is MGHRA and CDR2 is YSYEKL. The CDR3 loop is CASSQVSGTETREQYF. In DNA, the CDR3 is TGCGCCAGCAGCCAAGTTTCCGGGACAGAGACTCGGGAGCAGTACTTC.

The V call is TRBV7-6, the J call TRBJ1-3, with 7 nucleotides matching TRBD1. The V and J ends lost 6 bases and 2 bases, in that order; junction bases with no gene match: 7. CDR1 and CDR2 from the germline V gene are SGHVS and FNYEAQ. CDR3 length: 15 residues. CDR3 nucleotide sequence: TGTGCCAGCAGTTTGACAGGGAGTACTGGAAACACCATATATTTT. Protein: CASSLTGSTGNTIYF.

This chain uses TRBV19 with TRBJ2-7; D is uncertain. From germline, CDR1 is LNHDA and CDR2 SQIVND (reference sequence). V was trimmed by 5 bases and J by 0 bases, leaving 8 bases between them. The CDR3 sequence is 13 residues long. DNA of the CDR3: TGTGCCAGTAGTCGTGGGCCCTCCTACGAGCAGTACTTC. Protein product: CASSRGPSYEQYF.

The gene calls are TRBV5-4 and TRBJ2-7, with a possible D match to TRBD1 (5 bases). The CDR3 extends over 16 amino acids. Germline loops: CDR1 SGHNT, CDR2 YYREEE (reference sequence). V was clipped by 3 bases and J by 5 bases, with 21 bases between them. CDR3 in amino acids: CASSSRGGNQGHEQYF. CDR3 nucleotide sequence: TGTGCCAGCAGCTCACGAGGCGGTAATCAGGGCCACGAGCAGTACTTC. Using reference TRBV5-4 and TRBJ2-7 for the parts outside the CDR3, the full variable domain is ETGVTQSPTHLIKTRGQQVTLRCSSQSGHNTVSWYQQALGQGPQFIFQYYREEENGRGNFPPRFSGLQFPNYSSELNVNALELDDSALYLCASSSRGGNQGHEQYFGPGTRLTVT.

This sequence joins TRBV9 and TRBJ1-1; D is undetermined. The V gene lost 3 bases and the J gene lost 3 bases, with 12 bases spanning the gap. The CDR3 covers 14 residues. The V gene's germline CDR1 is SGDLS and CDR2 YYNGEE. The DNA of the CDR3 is TGTGCCAGCAGCGCAGGCCTCCGGGACACTGAAGCTTTCTTT. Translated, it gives CASSAGLRDTEAFF.

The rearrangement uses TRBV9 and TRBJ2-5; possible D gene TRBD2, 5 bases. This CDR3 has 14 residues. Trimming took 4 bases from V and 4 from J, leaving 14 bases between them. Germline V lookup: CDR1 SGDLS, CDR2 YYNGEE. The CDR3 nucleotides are TGTGCCAGCAGCAACGCCGCGGGTGGAGAGACCCAGTACTTC. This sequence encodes CASSNAAGGETQYF.

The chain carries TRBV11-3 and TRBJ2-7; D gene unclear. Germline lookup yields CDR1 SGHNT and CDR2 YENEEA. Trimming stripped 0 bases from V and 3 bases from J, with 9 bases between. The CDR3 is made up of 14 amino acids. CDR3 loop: CASSLDGSRYEQYF. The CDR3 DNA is TGTGCCAGCAGCTTAGACGGGTCTCGCTACGAGCAGTACTTC.

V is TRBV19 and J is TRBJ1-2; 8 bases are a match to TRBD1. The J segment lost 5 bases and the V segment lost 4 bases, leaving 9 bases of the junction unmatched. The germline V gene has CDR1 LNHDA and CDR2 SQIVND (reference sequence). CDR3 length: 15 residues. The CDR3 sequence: CASSTPTQGDYGYTF. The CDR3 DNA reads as TGTGCCAGTAGTACCCCTACACAGGGGGATTATGGCTACACCTTC. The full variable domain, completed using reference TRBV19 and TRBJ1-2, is DGGITQSPKYLFRKEGQNVTLSCEQNLNHDAMYWYRQDPGQGLRLIYYSQIVNDFQKGDIAEGYSVSREKKESFPLTVTSAQKNPTAFYLCASSTPTQGDYGYTFGSGTRLTVV.

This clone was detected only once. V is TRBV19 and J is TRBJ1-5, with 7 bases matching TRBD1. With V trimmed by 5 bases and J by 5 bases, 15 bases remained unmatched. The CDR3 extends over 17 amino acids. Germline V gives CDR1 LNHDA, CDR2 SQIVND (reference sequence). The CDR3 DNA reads TGTGCCAGTAGTCCAAGCTCATACAGGGGACCCCATCAGCCCCAGCATTTT. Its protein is CASSPSSYRGPHQPQHF.

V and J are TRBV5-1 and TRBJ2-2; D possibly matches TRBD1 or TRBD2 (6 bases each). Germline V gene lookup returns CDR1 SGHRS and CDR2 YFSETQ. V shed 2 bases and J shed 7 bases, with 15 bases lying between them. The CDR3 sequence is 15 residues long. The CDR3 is CASSLRGALVGELFF. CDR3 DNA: TGCGCCAGCAGCTTAAGGGGGGCCCTGGTCGGGGAGCTGTTTTTT.

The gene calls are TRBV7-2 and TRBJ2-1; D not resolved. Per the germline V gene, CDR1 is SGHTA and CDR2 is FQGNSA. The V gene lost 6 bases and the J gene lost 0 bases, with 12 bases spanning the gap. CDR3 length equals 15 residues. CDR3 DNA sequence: TGTGCCAGCAGTATAGACCCAATCTCCTACAATGAGCAGTTCTTC. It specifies CASSIDPISYNEQFF.

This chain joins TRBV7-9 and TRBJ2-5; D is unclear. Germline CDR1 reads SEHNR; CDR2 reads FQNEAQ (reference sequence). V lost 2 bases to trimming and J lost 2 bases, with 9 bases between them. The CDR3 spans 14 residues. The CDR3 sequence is CASSLWSLQETQYF. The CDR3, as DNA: TGTGCCAGCAGCTTATGGAGCCTACAAGAGACCCAGTACTTC.

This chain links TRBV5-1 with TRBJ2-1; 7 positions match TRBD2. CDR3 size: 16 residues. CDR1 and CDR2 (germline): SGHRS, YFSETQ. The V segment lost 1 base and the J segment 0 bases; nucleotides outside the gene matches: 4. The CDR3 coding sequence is TGCGCCAGCAGCTTGATAGGCGGGAGCTCCTACAATGAGCAGTTCTTC. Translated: CASSLIGGSSYNEQFF.

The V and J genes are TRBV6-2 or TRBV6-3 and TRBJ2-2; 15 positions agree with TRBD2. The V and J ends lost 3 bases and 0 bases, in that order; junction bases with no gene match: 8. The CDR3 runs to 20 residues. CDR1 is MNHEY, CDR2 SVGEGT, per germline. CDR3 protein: CASSYLRTSGRGSNTGELFF. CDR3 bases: TGTGCCAGCAGTTATCTGAGGACTAGCGGGAGGGGGTCGAACACCGGGGAGCTGTTTTTT.

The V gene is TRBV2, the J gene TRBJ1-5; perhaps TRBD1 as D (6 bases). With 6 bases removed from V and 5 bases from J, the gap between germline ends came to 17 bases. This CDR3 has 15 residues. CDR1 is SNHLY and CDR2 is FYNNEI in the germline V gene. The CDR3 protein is CASRSWGGRYQPQHF. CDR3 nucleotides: TGTGCCAGCAGAAGCTGGGGGGGCCGGTATCAGCCCCAGCATTTT.